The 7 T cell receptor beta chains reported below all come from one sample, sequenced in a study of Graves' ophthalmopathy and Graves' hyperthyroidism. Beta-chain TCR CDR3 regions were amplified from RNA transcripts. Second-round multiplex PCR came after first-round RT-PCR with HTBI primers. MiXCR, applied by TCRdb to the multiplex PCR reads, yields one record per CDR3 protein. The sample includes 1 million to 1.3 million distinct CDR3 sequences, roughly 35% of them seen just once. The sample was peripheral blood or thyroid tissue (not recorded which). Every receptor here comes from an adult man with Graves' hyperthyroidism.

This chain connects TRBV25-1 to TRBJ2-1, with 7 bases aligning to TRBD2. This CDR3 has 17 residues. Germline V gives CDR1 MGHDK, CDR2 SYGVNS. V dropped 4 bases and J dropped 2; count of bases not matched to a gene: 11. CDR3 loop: CASSAVGGRAPYNEQFF. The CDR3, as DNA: TGTGCCAGCAGTGCCGTGGGGGGGAGGGCCCCCTACAATGAGCAGTTCTTC.

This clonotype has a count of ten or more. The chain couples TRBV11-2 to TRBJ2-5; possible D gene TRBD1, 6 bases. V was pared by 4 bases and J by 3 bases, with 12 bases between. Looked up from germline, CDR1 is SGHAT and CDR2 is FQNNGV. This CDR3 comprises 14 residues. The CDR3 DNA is TGTGCCAGCAGCTCGGGCAGGGGTGAAGAGACCCAGTACTTC. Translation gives CASSSGRGEETQYF. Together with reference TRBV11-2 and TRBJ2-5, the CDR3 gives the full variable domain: EAGVAQSPRYKIIEKRQSVAFWCNPISGHATLYWYQQILGQGPKLLIQFQNNGVVDDSQLPKDRFSAERLKGVDSTLKIQPAKLEDSAVYLCASSSGRGEETQYFGPGTRLLVL.

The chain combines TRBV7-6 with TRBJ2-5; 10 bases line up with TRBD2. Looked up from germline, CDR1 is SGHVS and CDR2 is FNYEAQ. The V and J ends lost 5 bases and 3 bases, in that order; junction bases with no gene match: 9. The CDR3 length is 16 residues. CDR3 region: CASSPLAGGYEETQYF. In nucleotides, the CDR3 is TGTGCCAGCAGCCCATTAGCGGGGGGCTATGAAGAGACCCAGTACTTC.

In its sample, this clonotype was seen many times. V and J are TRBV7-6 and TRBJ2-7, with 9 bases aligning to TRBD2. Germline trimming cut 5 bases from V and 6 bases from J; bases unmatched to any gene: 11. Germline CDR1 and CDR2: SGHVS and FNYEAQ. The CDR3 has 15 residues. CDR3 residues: CASSPPAGGLGEQYF. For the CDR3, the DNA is TGTGCCAGCAGCCCCCCGGCGGGAGGGTTAGGCGAGCAGTACTTC.

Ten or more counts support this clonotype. CDR3 in amino acids: CASSPTVITHSGANVLTF. CDR3 DNA: TGTGCCAGCAGCCCAACGGTGATAACCCACTCTGGGGCCAACGTCCTGACTTTC. The rearrangement joins TRBV14 to TRBJ2-6; the D is unclear. Germline V gives CDR1 SGHDN, CDR2 FVKESK. The V and J ends lost 4 bases and 0 bases respectively, with 16 bases between them. The CDR3 sequence is 18 residues long.

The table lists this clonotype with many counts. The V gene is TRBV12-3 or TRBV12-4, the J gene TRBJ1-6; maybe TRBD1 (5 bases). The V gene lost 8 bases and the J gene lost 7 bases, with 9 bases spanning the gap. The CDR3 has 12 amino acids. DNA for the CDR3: TGTGCCAGCGAGGGGTTCAATTCACCCCTCCACTTT. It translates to CASEGFNSPLHF.

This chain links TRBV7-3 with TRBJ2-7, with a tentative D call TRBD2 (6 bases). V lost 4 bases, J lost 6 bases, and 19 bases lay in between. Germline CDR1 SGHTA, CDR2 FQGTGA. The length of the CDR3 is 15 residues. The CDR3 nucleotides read TGTGCCAGCAGCTCAGCGGGCGCCCCGAGGGGCGAGCAGTACTTC. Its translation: CASSSAGAPRGEQYF.